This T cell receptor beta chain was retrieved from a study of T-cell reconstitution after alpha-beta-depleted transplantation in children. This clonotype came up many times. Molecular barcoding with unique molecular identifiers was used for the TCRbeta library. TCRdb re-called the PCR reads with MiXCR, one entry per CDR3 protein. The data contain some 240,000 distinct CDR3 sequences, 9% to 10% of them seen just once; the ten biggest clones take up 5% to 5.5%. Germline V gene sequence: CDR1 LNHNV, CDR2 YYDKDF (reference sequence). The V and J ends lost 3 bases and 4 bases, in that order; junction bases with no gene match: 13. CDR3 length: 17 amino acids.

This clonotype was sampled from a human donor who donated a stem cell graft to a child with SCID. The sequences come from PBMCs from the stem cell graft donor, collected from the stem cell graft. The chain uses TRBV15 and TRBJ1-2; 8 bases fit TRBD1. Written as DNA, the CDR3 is TGTGCCACCAGCAGGGATATCCGGGACAGGATAATCTATGGCTACACCTTC. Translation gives CATSRDIRDRIIYGYTF.